Detailed here is one TCR beta chain. Its target is unknown. The data were obtained in a study of shared clonotypes between healthy human individuals. Findings and caveats of the study: Clonotypes shared by all four donors outscored non-shared clonotypes in generation probability.

Using immunoSEQ multiplex PCR, the repertoire was profiled, and TCRdb retains in-frame clones only, with some absent. The repertoire consists of some 1 million clones, with around 76% occurring once and the leading ten covering around 1.5%. The donor population consisted of healthy HIV-negative adults with no recent acute infections or vaccinations. All the donors were Caucasian adults who lived in Nashville, Tennessee. The receptor was isolated from a man younger than 30 in good health. Sequenced input: memory CD4+ T cells sorted from blood. Stated subset: CD45RA-negative fraction.

The CDR3, as DNA: TGCGCCAGCAGTCCCCCGAACTTCACTGAAGCTTTCTTT. It translates to CASSPPNFTEAFF. The chain employs TRBV23-1 and TRBJ1-1; D ambiguous. TRBV23-1 is assigned to the ORF class and has an uncertain function. The CDR3 runs 13 residues. V was cut by 4 bases and J by 4 bases, with 10 bases left in between.